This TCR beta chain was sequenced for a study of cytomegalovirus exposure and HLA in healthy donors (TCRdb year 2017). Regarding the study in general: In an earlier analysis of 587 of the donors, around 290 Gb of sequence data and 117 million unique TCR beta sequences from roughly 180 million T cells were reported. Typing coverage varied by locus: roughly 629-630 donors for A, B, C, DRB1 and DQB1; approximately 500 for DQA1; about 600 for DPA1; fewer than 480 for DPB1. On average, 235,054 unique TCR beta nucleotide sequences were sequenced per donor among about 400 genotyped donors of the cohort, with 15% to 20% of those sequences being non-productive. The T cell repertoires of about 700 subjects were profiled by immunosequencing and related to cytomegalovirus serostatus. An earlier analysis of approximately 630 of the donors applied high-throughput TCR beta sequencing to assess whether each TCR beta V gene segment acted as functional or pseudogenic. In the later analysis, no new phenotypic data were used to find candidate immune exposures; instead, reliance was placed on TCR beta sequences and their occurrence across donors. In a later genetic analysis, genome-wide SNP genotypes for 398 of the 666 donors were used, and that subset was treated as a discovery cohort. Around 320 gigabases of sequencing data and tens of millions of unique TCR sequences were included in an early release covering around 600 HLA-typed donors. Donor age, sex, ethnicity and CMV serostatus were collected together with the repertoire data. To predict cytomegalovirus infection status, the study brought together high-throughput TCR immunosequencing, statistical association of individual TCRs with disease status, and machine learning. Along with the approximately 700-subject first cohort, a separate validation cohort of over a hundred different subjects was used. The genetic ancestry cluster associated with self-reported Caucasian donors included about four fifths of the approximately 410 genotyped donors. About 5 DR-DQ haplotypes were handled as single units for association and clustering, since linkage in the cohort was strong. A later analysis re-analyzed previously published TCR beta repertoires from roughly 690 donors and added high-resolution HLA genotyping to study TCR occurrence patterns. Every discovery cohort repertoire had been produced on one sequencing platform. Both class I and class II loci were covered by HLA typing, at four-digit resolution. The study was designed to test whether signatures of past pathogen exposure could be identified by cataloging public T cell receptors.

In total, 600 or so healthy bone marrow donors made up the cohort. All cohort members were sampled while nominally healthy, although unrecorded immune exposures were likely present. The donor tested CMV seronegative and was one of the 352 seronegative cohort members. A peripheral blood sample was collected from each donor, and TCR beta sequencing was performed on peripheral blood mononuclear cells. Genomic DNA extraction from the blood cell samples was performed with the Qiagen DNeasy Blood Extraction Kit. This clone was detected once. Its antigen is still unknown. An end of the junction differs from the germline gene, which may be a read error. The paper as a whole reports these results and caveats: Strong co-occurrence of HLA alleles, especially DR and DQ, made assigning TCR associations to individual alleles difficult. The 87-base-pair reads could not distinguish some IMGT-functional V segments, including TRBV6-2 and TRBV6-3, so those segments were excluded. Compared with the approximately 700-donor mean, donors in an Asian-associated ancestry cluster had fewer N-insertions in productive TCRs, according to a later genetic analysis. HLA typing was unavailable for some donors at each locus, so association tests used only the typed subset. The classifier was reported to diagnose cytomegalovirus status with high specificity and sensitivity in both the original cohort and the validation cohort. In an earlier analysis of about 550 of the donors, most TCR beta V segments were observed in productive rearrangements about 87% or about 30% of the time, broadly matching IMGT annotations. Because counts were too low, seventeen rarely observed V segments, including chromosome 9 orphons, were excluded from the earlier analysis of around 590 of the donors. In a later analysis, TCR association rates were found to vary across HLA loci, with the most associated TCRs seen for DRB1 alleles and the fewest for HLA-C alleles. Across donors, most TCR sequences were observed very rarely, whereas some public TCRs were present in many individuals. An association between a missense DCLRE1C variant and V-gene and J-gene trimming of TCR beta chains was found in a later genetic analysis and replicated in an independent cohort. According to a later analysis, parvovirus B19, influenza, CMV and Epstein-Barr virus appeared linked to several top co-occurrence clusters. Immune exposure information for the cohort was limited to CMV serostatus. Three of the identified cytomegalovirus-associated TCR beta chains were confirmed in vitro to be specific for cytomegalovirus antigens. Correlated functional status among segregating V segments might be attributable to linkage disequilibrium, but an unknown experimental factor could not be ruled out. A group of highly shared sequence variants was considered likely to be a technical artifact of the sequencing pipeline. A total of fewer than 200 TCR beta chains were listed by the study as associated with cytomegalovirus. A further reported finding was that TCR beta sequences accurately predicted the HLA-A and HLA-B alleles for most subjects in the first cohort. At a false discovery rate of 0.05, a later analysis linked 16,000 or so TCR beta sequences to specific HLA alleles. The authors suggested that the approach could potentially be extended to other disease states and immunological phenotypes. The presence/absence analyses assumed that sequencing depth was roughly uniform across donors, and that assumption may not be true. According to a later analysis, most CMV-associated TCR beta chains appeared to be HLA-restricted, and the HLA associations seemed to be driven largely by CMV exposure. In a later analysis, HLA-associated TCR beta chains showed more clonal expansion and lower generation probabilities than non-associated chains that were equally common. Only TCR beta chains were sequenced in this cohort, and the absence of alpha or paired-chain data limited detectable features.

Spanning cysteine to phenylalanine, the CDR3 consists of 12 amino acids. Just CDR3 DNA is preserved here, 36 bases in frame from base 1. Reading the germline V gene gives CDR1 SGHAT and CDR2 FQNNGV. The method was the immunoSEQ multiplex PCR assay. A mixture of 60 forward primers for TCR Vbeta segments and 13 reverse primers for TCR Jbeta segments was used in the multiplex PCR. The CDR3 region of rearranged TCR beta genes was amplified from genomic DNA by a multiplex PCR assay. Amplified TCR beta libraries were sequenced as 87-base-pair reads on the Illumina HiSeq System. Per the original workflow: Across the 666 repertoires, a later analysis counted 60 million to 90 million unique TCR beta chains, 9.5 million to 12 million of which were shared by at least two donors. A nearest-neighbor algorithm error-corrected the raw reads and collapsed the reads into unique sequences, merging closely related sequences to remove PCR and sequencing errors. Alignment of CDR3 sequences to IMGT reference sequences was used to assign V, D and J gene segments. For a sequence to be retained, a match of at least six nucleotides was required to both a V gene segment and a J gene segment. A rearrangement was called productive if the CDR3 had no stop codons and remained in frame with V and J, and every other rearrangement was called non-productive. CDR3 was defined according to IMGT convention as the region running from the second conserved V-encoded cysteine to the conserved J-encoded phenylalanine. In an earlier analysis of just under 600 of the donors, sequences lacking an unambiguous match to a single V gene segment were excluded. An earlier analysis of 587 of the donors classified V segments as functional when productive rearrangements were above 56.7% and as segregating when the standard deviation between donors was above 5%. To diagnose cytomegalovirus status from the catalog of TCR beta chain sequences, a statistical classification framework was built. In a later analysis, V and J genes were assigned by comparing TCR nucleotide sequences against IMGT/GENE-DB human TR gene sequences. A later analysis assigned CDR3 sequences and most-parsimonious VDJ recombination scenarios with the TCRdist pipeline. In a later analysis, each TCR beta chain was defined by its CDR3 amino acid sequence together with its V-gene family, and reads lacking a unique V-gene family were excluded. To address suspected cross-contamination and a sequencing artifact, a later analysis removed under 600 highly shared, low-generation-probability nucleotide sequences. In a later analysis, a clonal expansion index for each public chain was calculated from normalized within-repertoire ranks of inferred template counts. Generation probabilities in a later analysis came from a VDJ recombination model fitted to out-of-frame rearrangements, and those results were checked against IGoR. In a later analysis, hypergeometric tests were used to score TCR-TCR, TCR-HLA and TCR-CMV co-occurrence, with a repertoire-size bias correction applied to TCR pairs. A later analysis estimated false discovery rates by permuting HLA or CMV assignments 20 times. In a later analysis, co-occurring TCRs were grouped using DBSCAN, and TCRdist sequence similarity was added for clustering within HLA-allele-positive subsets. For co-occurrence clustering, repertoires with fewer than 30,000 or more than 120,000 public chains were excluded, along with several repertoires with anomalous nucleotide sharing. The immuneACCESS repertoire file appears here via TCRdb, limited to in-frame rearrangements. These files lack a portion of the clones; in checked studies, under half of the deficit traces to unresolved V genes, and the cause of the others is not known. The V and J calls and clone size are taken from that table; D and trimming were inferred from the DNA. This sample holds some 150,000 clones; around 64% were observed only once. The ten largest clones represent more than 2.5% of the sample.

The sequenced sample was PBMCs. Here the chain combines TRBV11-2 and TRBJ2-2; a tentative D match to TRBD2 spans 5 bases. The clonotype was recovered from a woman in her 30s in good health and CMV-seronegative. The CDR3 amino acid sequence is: CASSLGTGELFF. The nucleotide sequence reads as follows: TGTGCCAGCAGCTTAGGTACCGGGGAGTTGTTTTTT.